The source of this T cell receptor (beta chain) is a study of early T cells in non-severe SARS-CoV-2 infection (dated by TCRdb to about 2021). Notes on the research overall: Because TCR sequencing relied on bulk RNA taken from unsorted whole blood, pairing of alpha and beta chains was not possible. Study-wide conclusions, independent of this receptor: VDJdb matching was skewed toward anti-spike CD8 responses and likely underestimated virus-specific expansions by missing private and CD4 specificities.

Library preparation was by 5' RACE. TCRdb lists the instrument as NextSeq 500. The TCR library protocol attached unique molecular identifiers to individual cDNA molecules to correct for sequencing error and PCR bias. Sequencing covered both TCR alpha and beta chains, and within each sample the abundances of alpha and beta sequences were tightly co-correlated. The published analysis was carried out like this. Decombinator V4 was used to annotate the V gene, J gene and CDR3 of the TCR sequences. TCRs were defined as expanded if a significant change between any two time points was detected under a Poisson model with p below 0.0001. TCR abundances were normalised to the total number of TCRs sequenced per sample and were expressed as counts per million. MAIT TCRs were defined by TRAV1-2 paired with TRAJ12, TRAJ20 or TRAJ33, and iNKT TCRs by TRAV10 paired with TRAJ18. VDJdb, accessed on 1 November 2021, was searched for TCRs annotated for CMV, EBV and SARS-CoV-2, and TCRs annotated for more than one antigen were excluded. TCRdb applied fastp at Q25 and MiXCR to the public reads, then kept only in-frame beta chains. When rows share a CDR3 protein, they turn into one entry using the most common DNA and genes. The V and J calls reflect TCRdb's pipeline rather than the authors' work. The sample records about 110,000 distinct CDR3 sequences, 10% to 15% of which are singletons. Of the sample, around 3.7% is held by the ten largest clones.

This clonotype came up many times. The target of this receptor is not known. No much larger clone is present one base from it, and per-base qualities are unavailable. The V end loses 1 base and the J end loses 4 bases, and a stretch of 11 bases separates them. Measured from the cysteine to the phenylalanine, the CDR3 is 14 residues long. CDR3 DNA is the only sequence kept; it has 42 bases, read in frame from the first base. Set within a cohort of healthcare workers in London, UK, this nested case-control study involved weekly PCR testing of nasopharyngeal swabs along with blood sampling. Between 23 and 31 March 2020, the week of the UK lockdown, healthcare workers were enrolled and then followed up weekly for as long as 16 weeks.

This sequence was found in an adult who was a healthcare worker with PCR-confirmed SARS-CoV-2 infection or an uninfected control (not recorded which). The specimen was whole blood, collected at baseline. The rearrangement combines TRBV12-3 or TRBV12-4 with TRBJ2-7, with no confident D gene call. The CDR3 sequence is CASSLGGPGYEQYF. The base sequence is TGTGCCAGCAGTTTAGGAGGACCGGGTTACGAGCAGTACTTC.